This paragraph reports one T cell receptor (beta chain). This entry comes from a study of blood T cell repertoires in COVID-19. About the research overall: Italy, Spain and the United States were the sources of the convalescent and acute COVID-19 samples.

Living in 20 to 30 US areas, the participants were between roughly 18 and 90 years of age. Participant reports of clinical history set cohort assignment. V lost 1 base and J lost 4, with 14 bases in between. CDR1 and CDR2 from the germline V gene are GTSNPN and SVGIG (reference sequence). There are 15 residues in the CDR3. TCRdb's table, derived via immunoSEQ multiplex PCR, lists solely in-frame clones and lacks some. The sample lists about 140,000 clones, over 80% occurring once. The J gene is TRBJ1-3, the V gene TRBV30; D ambiguous. The TCR was taken from a man aged 70 or older who had been exposed to COVID-19. Material: PBMCs or T cells enriched from blood (not recorded which). CDR3 protein: CAWSASGSIGNTIYF. The CDR3 DNA reads as TGTGCCTGGAGTGCCTCGGGGTCTATAGGAAACACCATATATTTT.